This T cell receptor beta chain stems from a study of OX40 agonist ivuxolimab in advanced cancers. On the study more broadly: At doses from 0.01 to 10 mg/kg, patients were given intravenous ivuxolimab every 2 weeks. Prior anti-PD-1, anti-PD-L1 or anti-CTLA-4 therapy did not bar entry, and more than 35% had some.

The investigators sampled blood at baseline, at cycle 4 day 1, and at cycle 7 day 1. The table came from immunoSEQ multiplex PCR; TCRdb's copy has only in-frame clones and leaves some out. The sample carries 25,000 to 30,000 clones, around nine tenths recorded once. This CDR3 region has 15 residues. Trimming stripped 0 bases from V and 6 bases from J, with 14 bases between. This specimen consisted of CD4+ or CD8+ T cells sorted from blood, obtained in a trial of the OX40 agonist ivuxolimab. The V call is TRBV23-1, the J call TRBJ1-2; tentative D call: TRBD1 (5 bases). TRBV23-1 is recorded as an ORF, its role being uncertain. This TCR derives from an adult with an advanced solid tumor such as melanoma, head and neck, liver or kidney cancer. The CDR3 DNA reads TGCGCCAGCAGTCAATCGATGGGGGGGGTCAATGGCTACACCTTC. Residues: CASSQSMGGVNGYTF.